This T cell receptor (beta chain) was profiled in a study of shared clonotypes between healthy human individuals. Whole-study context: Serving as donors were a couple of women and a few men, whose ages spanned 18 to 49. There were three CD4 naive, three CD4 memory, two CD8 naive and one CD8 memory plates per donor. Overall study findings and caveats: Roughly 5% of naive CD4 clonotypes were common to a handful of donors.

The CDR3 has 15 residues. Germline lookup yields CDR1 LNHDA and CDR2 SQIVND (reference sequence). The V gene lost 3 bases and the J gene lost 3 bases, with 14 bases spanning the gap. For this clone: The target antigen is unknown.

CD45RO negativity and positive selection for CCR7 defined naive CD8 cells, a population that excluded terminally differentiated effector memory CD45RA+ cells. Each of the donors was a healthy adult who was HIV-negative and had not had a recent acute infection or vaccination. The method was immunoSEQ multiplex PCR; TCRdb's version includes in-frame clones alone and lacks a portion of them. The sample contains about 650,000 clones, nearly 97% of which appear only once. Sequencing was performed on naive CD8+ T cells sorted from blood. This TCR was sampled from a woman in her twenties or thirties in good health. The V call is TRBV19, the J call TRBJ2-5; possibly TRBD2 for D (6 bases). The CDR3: CASSMYGWGEETQYF. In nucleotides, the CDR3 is TGTGCCAGTAGTATGTATGGATGGGGGGAAGAGACCCAGTACTTC.